Shown below are 30 T cell receptor beta chains from a single sample sequenced in a study of cytomegalovirus exposure and HLA in healthy donors. The PCR ran on 60 Vbeta and 13 Jbeta primers. The data were produced by immunoSEQ multiplex PCR, yet TCRdb's version contains in-frame clones alone and is incomplete. The data hold under 200,000 clones, with over 75% observed a single time. Sequenced sample: PBMCs. All receptors derive from a woman aged 18-29 years in good health and CMV-seronegative.

The rearrangement joins TRBV18 to TRBJ2-1; D may be TRBD1 (6 bases). The ends were cut back, 6 bases at V and 10 bases at J, with 13 bases in the middle. Per germline, CDR1 KGHSH and CDR2 LQKENI. The CDR3 length is 12 residues. CDR3 nucleotide sequence: TGTGCCAGCTCCCGAGGGGGATCCGAGCAGTTCTTC. Translation: CASSRGGSEQFF.

The V gene is TRBV29-1, the J gene TRBJ2-2, with 10 positions matching TRBD1. The CDR3 covers 15 residues. Germline CDR1 SQVTM, CDR2 ANQGSEA. J was trimmed by 7 bases and V by 1 base; bases with no gene match: 6. The chain's CDR3 is CSVEVGTGEVGELFF. CDR3 nucleotide sequence: TGCAGCGTTGAAGTGGGGACAGGGGAGGTCGGGGAGCTGTTTTTT.

The V and J genes are TRBV7-9 and TRBJ1-1; the D is unclear. The CDR3 spans 14 residues. Trimming left V 7 bases short and J 1 base short, with 13 bases between. From germline, CDR1 is SEHNR and CDR2 FQNEAQ (reference sequence). The CDR3 sequence is CASTLAGKNTEAFF. The DNA of the CDR3 is TGTGCCAGCACCCTTGCGGGAAAGAACACTGAAGCTTTCTTT.

This chain joins TRBV19 and TRBJ1-6; tentative D call: TRBD1 (5 bases). The CDR3 consists of 13 residues. Looked up from germline, CDR1 is LNHDA and CDR2 is SQIVND (reference sequence). V lost 3 bases, J lost 7 bases, and 7 bases lay in between. The CDR3 is CASSMAGNSPLHF. The CDR3 bases are TGTGCCAGTAGTATGGCAGGGAATTCACCCCTCCACTTT. The full variable domain, rest sourced from reference TRBV19 and TRBJ1-6, is DGGITQSPKYLFRKEGQNVTLSCEQNLNHDAMYWYRQDPGQGLRLIYYSQIVNDFQKGDIAEGYSVSREKKESFPLTVTSAQKNPTAFYLCASSMAGNSPLHFGNGTRLTVT.

This clone was observed a handful of times. The chain uses TRBV9 and TRBJ2-7; 7 nucleotides line up with TRBD1. J lost 3 bases, V lost 3 bases, and 6 bases had no gene match. CDR3 size: 14 residues. Germline values: CDR1 SGDLS, CDR2 YYNGEE. CDR3 sequence (DNA): TGTGCCAGCAGCGAGGGACAGCGAAGCTACGAGCAGTACTTC. This sequence encodes CASSEGQRSYEQYF.

The chain has TRBV7-9 and TRBJ1-4; possibly TRBD1 for D (5 bases). CDR1 is SEHNR and CDR2 is FQNEAQ in the germline V gene (reference sequence). This CDR3 contains 14 residues. V was trimmed by 5 bases and J by 8 bases, leaving 15 bases between them. CDR3 nucleotide sequence: TGTGCCAGCAGCCGGAGCGCCTGGGGCGAAAAACTGTTTTTT. As protein: CASSRSAWGEKLFF. Complete variable domain (other parts from reference TRBV7-9 and TRBJ1-4): DTGVSQNPRHKITKRGQNVTFRCDPISEHNRLYWYRQTLGQGPEFLTYFQNEAQLEKSRLLSDRFSAERPKGSFSTLEIQRTEQGDSAMYLCASSRSAWGEKLFFGSGTQLSVL.

This clone has just a few counts. This chain connects TRBV4-1 to TRBJ1-4, with TRBD1 identical over 7 bases. Germline trimming cut 4 bases from V and 10 bases from J; bases unmatched to any gene: 15. From germline, CDR1 is MGHRA and CDR2 YSYEKL. This CDR3 has 16 residues. CDR3 sequence reads: CASSPLQEGALGKLFF. For the CDR3, the DNA is TGCGCCAGCAGCCCTCTTCAGGAGGGGGCGCTGGGAAAACTGTTTTTT.

The chain is built from TRBV18 and TRBJ2-5; D is unclear. The germline V gene encodes CDR1 KGHSH and CDR2 LQKENI. The CDR3 is made up of 13 amino acids. Trimming stripped 0 bases from V and 5 bases from J, with 7 bases between. Here the CDR3 reads CASSPPVLETQYF. The DNA of the CDR3 is TGTGCCAGCTCACCACCTGTTCTCGAGACCCAGTACTTC.

This clone appeared a few times. The chain recombines TRBV7-9 with TRBJ2-1; TRBD2 aligns across 10 bases. The CDR3 length is 15 residues. V was clipped by 7 bases and J by 9 bases; unmatched bases: 12. Germline-derived CDR1 and CDR2 are SEHNR and FQNEAQ (reference sequence). The chain's CDR3 is CASTLAGASSGEQFF. The CDR3 DNA sequence: TGTGCCAGCACCCTAGCGGGGGCCAGCTCGGGTGAGCAGTTCTTC.

This clone was detected only once. This chain links TRBV6-1 with TRBJ2-7, with D perhaps matching TRBD1 (5 bases). This CDR3 is 15 amino acids long. The V gene lost 1 base and the J gene lost 1 base, with 11 bases spanning the gap. The germline CDR1 and CDR2 sequences are MNHNS and SASEGT. The CDR3 spells CASSEVLGASYEQYF. In nucleotides, the CDR3 is TGTGCCAGCAGTGAAGTCTTAGGGGCTTCCTACGAGCAGTACTTC.

V gene TRBV19 combines with J gene TRBJ1-5, with a tentative D call TRBD1 (6 bases). Trimming removed 6 bases at V and 7 bases at J, with 19 bases between. This CDR3 contains 15 residues. CDR1 and CDR2 from the germline V gene are LNHDA and SQIVND (reference sequence). This CDR3 reads CASSEGGAGNQPQHF. In nucleotides, the CDR3 is TGTGCCAGTAGCGAGGGGGGGGCTGGTAACCAGCCCCAGCATTTT.

This chain uses TRBV11-2 with TRBJ2-7; a weak D match, TRBD2 (6 bases). This CDR3 contains 13 residues. The germline CDR1 and CDR2 sequences are SGHAT and FQNNGV. The germline V and J ends were trimmed by 4 bases and 6 bases, with 13 bases remaining between them. The CDR3 DNA sequence: TGTGCCAGCAGCTCGGGACTCTTGCGCGAGCAGTACTTC. Its protein is CASSSGLLREQYF.

This chain links TRBV11-1 with TRBJ2-7; D possibly corresponds to TRBD1 (5 bases). CDR3 length equals 13 residues. From germline, CDR1 is SGHAT and CDR2 FQDESV (reference sequence). V was pared by 2 bases and J by 5 bases, with 10 bases between. The CDR3 is CASSLSGKDEQYF. The CDR3 nucleotides read TGTGCCAGCAGCTTATCAGGGAAAGACGAGCAGTACTTC.

The chain's CDR3 is CASSPRQAEGTEAFF. The CDR3 bases are TGTGCCAGCTCACCAAGGCAGGCTGAGGGCACTGAAGCTTTCTTT. V gene TRBV18 combines with J gene TRBJ1-1; D unresolved. The CDR3 sequence is 15 residues long. V gave up 2 bases and J gave up 4 bases, with 14 bases separating them. CDR1 is KGHSH, CDR2 LQKENI, per germline.

The gene calls are TRBV6-1 and TRBJ2-7, with 7 bases aligning to TRBD1. CDR3 size: 16 residues. The germline V gene encodes CDR1 MNHNS and CDR2 SASEGT. The trim removed 4 bases at V and 0 bases at J, leaving 9 bases unmatched. For the CDR3, the DNA is TGTGCCAGCAGTGGTAGGAAGGGACAGATCTCCTACGAGCAGTACTTC. Protein sequence: CASSGRKGQISYEQYF.

The chain combines TRBV2 with TRBJ1-1; D not resolved. Between the trimmed V and J ends, which lost 6 bases and 9 bases, there was a span of 11 bases. CDR3 length: 11 amino acids. Per germline, CDR1 SNHLY and CDR2 FYNNEI. For the CDR3, the DNA is TGTGCCAGCAGGCCGGAGGAAAAAGCTTTCTTT. It specifies CASRPEEKAFF.

This clone was counted once. The chain combines TRBV6-5 with TRBJ1-2; 8 bases fit TRBD1. Germline CDR1 and CDR2: MNHEY and SVGAGI. V gave up 6 bases and J gave up 12 bases; unmatched junction bases: 9. The CDR3 loop spans 12 amino acids. This CDR3 reads CASSHGDRSNTF. In DNA form, the CDR3 reads TGTGCCAGCAGCCACGGGGACAGGTCTAACACCTTC.

There are a few counts of this clone. The chain joins TRBV13 to TRBJ2-7; 7 bases agree with TRBD2. Germline assignment: CDR1 PRHDT and CDR2 FYEKMQ (reference sequence). J gave up 4 bases and V 5 bases, and 8 bases lay outside the gene matches. This CDR3 is built from 14 residues. For the CDR3, the DNA is TGTGCCAGCAGCAGCCGGGACTACCCATACGAGCAGTACTTC. This translates into CASSSRDYPYEQYF.

This clone was seen only a few times. V gene TRBV5-4 combines with J gene TRBJ1-6, with 10 bases matching TRBD1. J lost 8 bases, V lost 3 bases, and 2 bases had no gene match. There are 14 residues in the CDR3. The V gene's germline CDR1 is SGHNT and CDR2 YYREEE (reference sequence). The CDR3: CASSSGQGDSPLHF. The DNA of the CDR3 is TGTGCCAGCAGCTCCGGACAGGGGGATTCACCCCTCCACTTT. Full variable domain (outside the CDR3, taken from reference TRBV5-4 and TRBJ1-6): ETGVTQSPTHLIKTRGQQVTLRCSSQSGHNTVSWYQQALGQGPQFIFQYYREEENGRGNFPPRFSGLQFPNYSSELNVNALELDDSALYLCASSSGQGDSPLHFGNGTRLTVT.

The V call is TRBV25-1, the J call TRBJ1-4, with TRBD1 matching 7 bases. Germline V gives CDR1 MGHDK, CDR2 SYGVNS. This CDR3 contains 17 residues. With 6 bases clipped from V and 7 bases from J, the junction kept 17 bases outside the gene matches. In DNA form, the CDR3 reads TGTGCCAGCAGCCGGCGAGGGGGGCAGGGGGGTGGTGAAAAACTGTTTTTT. This gives the protein CASSRRGGQGGGEKLFF.

This chain connects TRBV5-1 to TRBJ2-7; D perhaps matches TRBD1 (6 bases). This CDR3 has 15 amino acids. V lost 5 bases and J lost 0, with 15 bases in between. Per germline, CDR1 SGHRS and CDR2 YFSETQ. CDR3 sequence reads: CASSHAGTNSYEQYF. The CDR3 DNA is TGCGCCAGCAGTCACGCCGGGACAAACTCCTACGAGCAGTACTTC.

The sample holds one count of this clone. The chain carries TRBV29-1 and TRBJ1-1; D possibly corresponds to TRBD1 (6 bases). This CDR3 spans 12 amino acids. Per germline, CDR1 SQVTM and CDR2 ANQGSEA. The germline V and J ends were trimmed by 5 bases and 1 base, with 8 bases remaining between them. CDR3 DNA: TGCAGCGTTCAACAGGGGAACACTGAAGCTTTCTTT. Its protein product is CSVQQGNTEAFF.

The J gene is TRBJ1-1, the V gene TRBV14, with 7 positions matching TRBD1. CDR1 SGHDN and CDR2 FVKESK come from the germline V gene. With V trimmed by 4 bases and J by 0 bases, 17 bases remained unmatched. The CDR3 spans 19 residues. Written as DNA, the CDR3 is TGTGCCAGCAGCCCACATTACCGGGACAGAAGTAGTATGAACACTGAAGCTTTCTTT. Its protein is CASSPHYRDRSSMNTEAFF.

The chain uses TRBV18 and TRBJ1-3; TRBD1 matches 9 bases. V was clipped by 6 bases and J by 3 bases; unmatched bases: 15. This CDR3 has 18 amino acids. Germline V gene data show CDR1 as KGHSH and CDR2 as LQKENI. For the CDR3, the DNA is TGTGCCAGCTCCGGGACAGGGACCCCTCGAGGAGGTGGAAACACCATATATTTT. Translating gives CASSGTGTPRGGGNTIYF. The full variable domain, completed using reference TRBV18 and TRBJ1-3, is NAGVMQNPRHLVRRRGQEARLRCSPMKGHSHVYWYRQLPEEGLKFMVYLQKENIIDESGMPKERFSAEFPKEGPSILRIQQVVRGDSAAYFCASSGTGTPRGGGNTIYFGEGSWLTVV.

This rearrangement joins TRBV15 to TRBJ2-7; D gene uncertain. V gave up 0 bases and J gave up 2 bases, with 14 bases separating them. The CDR3 length is 16 residues. Germline V gives CDR1 LNHNV, CDR2 YYDKDF (reference sequence). The CDR3: CATSRDVGRHPYEQYF. CDR3 nucleotide sequence: TGTGCCACCAGCAGAGATGTCGGCAGGCACCCCTACGAGCAGTACTTC. Together with reference TRBV15 and TRBJ2-7, the CDR3 gives the full variable domain: DAMVIQNPRYQVTQFGKPVTLSCSQTLNHNVMYWYQQKSSQAPKLLFHYYDKDFNNEADTPDNFQSRRPNTSFCFLDIRSPGLGDTAMYLCATSRDVGRHPYEQYFGPGTRLTVT.

The chain is built from TRBV11-2 and TRBJ2-2; D is possibly TRBD2 (6 bases). Per the germline V gene, CDR1 is SGHAT and CDR2 is FQNNGV. The V end lost 5 bases, the J end lost 7 bases, and 17 bases lay between the germline ends. The CDR3 consists of 15 residues. CDR3 in DNA: TGTGCCAGCAGCCTCATAGGCGGGGCGGTCGGGGAGCTGTTTTTT. This translates into CASSLIGGAVGELFF.

V usage is TRBV30 and J usage is TRBJ2-7, with TRBD1 matching over 10 bases. J lost 2 bases, V lost 0 bases, and 4 bases had no gene match. The CDR3 loop spans 15 amino acids. Germline V lookup: CDR1 GTSNPN, CDR2 SVGIG (reference sequence). CDR3 DNA sequence: TGTGCCTGGAGTGTACACGGACAGGGGGCCTACGAGCAGTACTTC. Its protein is CAWSVHGQGAYEQYF.

The chain is built from TRBV7-9 and TRBJ1-4; D perhaps matches TRBD1 (6 bases). V gave up 4 bases and J gave up 6 bases, with 9 bases separating them. The germline V gene encodes CDR1 SEHNR and CDR2 FQNEAQ (reference sequence). CDR3 length: 13 residues. The CDR3 reads CASSSRQDEKLFF. The DNA of the CDR3 is TGTGCCAGCAGCTCCCGACAGGATGAAAAACTGTTTTTT.

V usage is TRBV28 and J usage is TRBJ2-7, with TRBD1 matching over 10 bases. The CDR3 consists of 17 residues. Germline CDR1 MDHEN, CDR2 SYDVKM. Trimming took 6 bases from V and 5 from J; bases not matched to a gene: 16. CDR3 sequence: CASRKSVFRTGGDEQYF. In DNA, the CDR3 is TGTGCCAGCAGGAAGAGCGTCTTTAGGACAGGGGGGGACGAGCAGTACTTC.

The chain uses TRBV19 and TRBJ2-7; a weak D match, TRBD1 (5 bases). Germline-derived CDR1 and CDR2 are LNHDA and SQIVND (reference sequence). This CDR3 has 15 amino acids. Trimming pared 3 bases from V and 2 bases from J, leaving 14 bases between. The CDR3 coding sequence is TGTGCCAGTAGTATTCCGGACAAGGCCCCCTACGAGCAGTACTTC. Encoded protein: CASSIPDKAPYEQYF.